This T cell receptor beta chain derives from a study of blood T cell repertoires in COVID-19 (dated by TCRdb to the early 2020s). Background for the entire study: The collaborator samples originated in the United States, Italy and Spain and spanned the acute and convalescent phases of COVID-19. The material from the prospective study consisted of cDNA or gDNA derived from T cells, B-cell-depleted T cells, or PBMCs. Subjects who had been exposed to COVID-19, were actively infected with it, or had recovered from it provided the deeply sampled blood TCRbeta repertoires that made up the dataset. The repertoires were made available in a free public database intended to serve as a resource for research on the immune response to SARS-CoV-2. The samples were drawn from the first 160 participants of the ongoing ImmuneRACE study and from over 950 subjects provided by 6 global collaborators. Sample metadata almost always included a de-identified subject ID, COVID-19 status, age in years and sex. Where available, HLA class I and class II types were obtained from metadata supplied by the sample provider rather than from assay-based typing.

V lost 9 bases and J lost 3 bases; the stretch between them is 12 bases long. The CDR3 runs 12 residues from the cysteine to the phenylalanine. Only the CDR3 region is kept as DNA, spanning 36 bases read in frame from base 1. CDR1 and CDR2 were assigned from the germline V gene as SGHRS and YFSETQ. TCRbeta CDR3 regions were amplified from genomic DNA by means of the immunoSEQ Assay, a bias-controlled multiplex PCR. The paper's data handling went like this. Nucleated cell counts per sample were estimated from amplification of reference gene primers within the assay. Sequence reads were collapsed and filtered to measure the absolute abundance of every unique TCRbeta CDR3 rearrangement. For each sample, productive Simpson clonality was calculated as the square root of Simpson's diversity index across productive rearrangements. Entries here come from immuneACCESS through TCRdb and include only in-frame sequences with V and J called. Some clones fail to appear in such tables; in the studies checked, an unresolved V gene covers under half of the shortfall, and the cause of the remainder is unknown. The V and J calls and clone size come from that table; D and trimming were worked out from the DNA. This sample gives a few hundred thousand clones in total; approximately 86% of them show up just once. About 4% of the sample is taken by the ten largest.

Enrolling through a virtual design, the prospective study's participants ranged in age from roughly 18 to 90 years and lived across some 23 United States geographic areas. To assign participants to cohorts, the prospective study relied on clinical history that participants themselves reported in a screening survey and a study questionnaire. Exposed participants had been in contact, within 2 weeks of entering the study, with a person who had a PCR-confirmed or clinician-diagnosed case of COVID-19. Each participant in the prospective study had whole blood, serum and a nasopharyngeal or oropharyngeal swab collected by mobile phlebotomists. Participants in the prospective study had the option to provide additional blood draws and questionnaires over an approximately 2-month period. Blood samples from the prospective study were shipped frozen or at room temperature prior to DNA extraction. To note about this clone: Which antigen it targets is not known. No much larger clone exists at a distance of one base, and base qualities are not known.

Beyond this particular receptor, the publication reports: How much clinical and demographic metadata was included differed by source and by participant, and the metadata was provided uncurated.

The V and J genes are TRBV5-1 and TRBJ1-1; the D gene is possibly TRBD1, with 5 bases matching. Sequenced sample: PBMCs or T cells enriched from blood (not recorded which). The source is a woman aged 30 to 39 who had been exposed to COVID-19. At the DNA level, the sequence is TGCGCCACAGGGCCGGGGGACACTGAAGCTTTCTTT. This sequence encodes CATGPGDTEAFF.